The source of this T cell receptor (beta chain) is a study of CD8 T cells in Susac syndrome. High-throughput TCR beta sequencing covered peripheral CD8+ and CD4+ T cells. The study used treatment-naive patients who had stable or active relapsing-remitting disease as multiple sclerosis controls. This CDR3 is built from 17 residues. V was clipped by 1 base and J by 11 bases; unmatched bases: 14. Germline-derived CDR1 and CDR2 are MNHNS and SASEGT. The RNA, about 0.45 to 1 ug, was put through reverse transcription using random hexamers. TCR beta CDR3 was amplified by immunoSEQ covering 54 Vbeta and 13 Jbeta. One entry per CDR3 protein results from TCRdb running MiXCR on the immunoSEQ multiplex PCR reads. Of some 300,000 distinct CDR3 sequences in the sample, 70% to 90% were seen once.

The chain has TRBV6-1 and TRBJ1-4, with 9 bases matching TRBD1. This receptor was identified in a human donor with multiple sclerosis. The sequenced sample was CD8+ T cells from PBMCs. CDR3 loop: CASSEEEFAQGALKLFF. For the CDR3, the DNA is TGTGCCAGCAGTGAAGAGGAGTTTGCACAGGGGGCGTTGAAACTGTTTTTT.